This TCR beta chain was sequenced in a study of neurological immune-mediated disorders. Libraries used 2 million unsorted PBMCs kept frozen in RNAlater. At least ten counts were recorded for this clonotype. The cDNA was synthesized by 5'RACE incorporating 10-nucleotide random UMIs. MiXCR, run by TCRdb on the 5' RACE reads, gives a single entry per CDR3 protein. This table holds around 66,000 distinct CDR3 sequences, about 5.1% found once. Germline V gene lookup returns CDR1 SGHTA and CDR2 FQGNSA. The CDR3 covers 14 residues. The J segment lost 4 bases and the V segment lost 7 bases, leaving 9 bases of the junction unmatched.

This TCR came from a woman aged 70-85 years with multiple sclerosis. What was sequenced was PBMCs. This sequence joins TRBV7-2 and TRBJ2-7; 8 positions agree with TRBD2. CDR3 nucleotide sequence: TGTGCCAGCACCCCCCGGCGGGGGGAGTACGAGCAGTACTTC. It translates to CASTPRRGEYEQYF.